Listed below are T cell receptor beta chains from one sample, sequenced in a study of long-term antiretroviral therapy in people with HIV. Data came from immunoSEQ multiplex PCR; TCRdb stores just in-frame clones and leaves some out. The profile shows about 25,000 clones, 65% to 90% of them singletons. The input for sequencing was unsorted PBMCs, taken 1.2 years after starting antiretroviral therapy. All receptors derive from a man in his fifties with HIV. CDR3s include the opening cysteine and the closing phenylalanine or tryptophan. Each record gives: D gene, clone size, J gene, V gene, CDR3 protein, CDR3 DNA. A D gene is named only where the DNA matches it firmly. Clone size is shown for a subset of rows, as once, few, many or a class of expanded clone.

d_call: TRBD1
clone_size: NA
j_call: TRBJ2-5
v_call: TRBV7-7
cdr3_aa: CASSSNRGRSETQYF
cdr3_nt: TGTGCTAGCAGCTCAAACAGGGGGCGGTCAGAGACCCAGTACTTC

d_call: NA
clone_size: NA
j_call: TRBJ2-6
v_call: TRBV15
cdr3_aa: CATSPPIVVTGSGANVLTF
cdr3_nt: TGTGCCACCAGCCCGCCGATAGTTGTTACAGGGTCAGGGGCCAACGTCCTGACTTTC

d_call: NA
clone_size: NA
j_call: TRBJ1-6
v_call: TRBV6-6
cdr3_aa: CASRTSRETRNSPLHF
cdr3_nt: TGTGCCAGCAGAACGTCCAGGGAAACAAGGAATTCACCCCTCCACTTT

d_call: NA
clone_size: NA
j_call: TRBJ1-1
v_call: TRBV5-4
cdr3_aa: CASSRSHGTEAFF
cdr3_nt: TGTGCCAGCAGCCGAAGTCATGGCACTGAAGCTTTCTTT

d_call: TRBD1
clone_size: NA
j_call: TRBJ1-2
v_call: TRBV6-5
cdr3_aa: CASSHMTGGGYTF
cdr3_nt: TGTGCCAGCAGTCACATGACAGGGGGCGGCTACACCTTC

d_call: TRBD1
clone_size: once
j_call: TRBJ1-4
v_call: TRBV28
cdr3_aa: CASSLDRGFGKLFF
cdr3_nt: TGTGCCAGCAGCCTAGACAGGGGTTTTGGAAAACTGTTTTTT

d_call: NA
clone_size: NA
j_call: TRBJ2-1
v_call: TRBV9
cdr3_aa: CASTPTGTPHYNEQFF
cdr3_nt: TGTGCCAGCACCCCGACAGGCACGCCCCACTACAATGAGCAGTTCTTC

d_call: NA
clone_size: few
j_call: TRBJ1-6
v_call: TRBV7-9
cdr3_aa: CASSLEGVRNSPLHF
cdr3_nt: TGTGCCAGCAGCTTAGAGGGGGTCAGGAATTCACCCCTCCACTTT

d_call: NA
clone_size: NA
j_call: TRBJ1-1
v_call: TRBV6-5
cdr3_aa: CASTYPGTHEAFF
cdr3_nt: TGTGCCAGCACCTACCCGGGGACCCATGAAGCTTTCTTT

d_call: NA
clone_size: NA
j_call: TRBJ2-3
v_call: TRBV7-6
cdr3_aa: CASSLGVGPSTDTQYF
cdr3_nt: TGTGCCAGCAGCTTAGGCGTGGGCCCTAGCACAGATACGCAGTATTTT

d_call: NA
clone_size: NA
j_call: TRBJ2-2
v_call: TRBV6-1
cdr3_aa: CASSEGRATGELFF
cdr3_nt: TGTGCCAGCAGTGAAGGAAGGGCAACCGGGGAGCTGTTTTTT

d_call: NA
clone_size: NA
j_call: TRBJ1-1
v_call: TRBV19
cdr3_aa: CASTQYRQNTEAFF
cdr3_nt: TGTGCCAGTACCCAATACAGACAGAACACTGAAGCTTTCTTT

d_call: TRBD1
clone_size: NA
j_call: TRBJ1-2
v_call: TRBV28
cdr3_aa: CASSLPTLTGAGYTF
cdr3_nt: TGTGCCAGCAGTTTACCAACCTTGACAGGGGCTGGCTACACCTTC

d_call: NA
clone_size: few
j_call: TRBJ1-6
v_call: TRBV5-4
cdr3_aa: CASSSATGSSYNSPLHF
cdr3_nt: TGTGCCAGCAGCTCGGCTACAGGGAGCTCCTATAATTCACCCCTCCACTTT

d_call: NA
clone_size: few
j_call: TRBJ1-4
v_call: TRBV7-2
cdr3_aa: CASSPKNEKLFF
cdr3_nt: TGTGCCAGCAGCCCGAAAAATGAAAAACTGTTTTTT

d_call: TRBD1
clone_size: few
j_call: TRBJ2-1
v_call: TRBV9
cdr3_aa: CASSGGGWDNEQFF
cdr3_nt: TGTGCCAGCAGCGGAGGGGGCTGGGACAATGAGCAGTTCTTC

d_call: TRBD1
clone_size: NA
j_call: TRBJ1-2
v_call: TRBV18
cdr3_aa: CASSPTGDGYTF
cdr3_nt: TGTGCCAGCTCACCGACAGGGGATGGCTACACCTTC

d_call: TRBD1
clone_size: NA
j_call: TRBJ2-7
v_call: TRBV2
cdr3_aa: CASSPDRGIYEQYF
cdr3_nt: TGTGCCAGCAGCCCGGACAGGGGGATATACGAGCAGTACTTC

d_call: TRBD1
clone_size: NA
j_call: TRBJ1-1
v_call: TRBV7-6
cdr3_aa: CASSQGGRVAFF
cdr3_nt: TGTGCCAGCAGTCAGGGGGGACGGGTGGCTTTCTTT